There are many counts of the clone carrying this TCR beta chain. Its matching antigen is unknown. The data stem from a study of human T cells and chemical hapten exposure. Study conclusions and caveats: It was expanded TCRs that formed significantly more large CDR3 similarity clusters than controls did.

The study's library attached unique molecular identifiers to single cDNA molecules. TCRdb called the RACE reads again in MiXCR, with one record for every CDR3 protein. In the table there are approximately 400,000 distinct CDR3 sequences, more than 4.5% of which are singletons. The time point is: patch test 1, 2 weeks after DPC sensitization. The treatment is: therapeutic diphenylcyclopropenone sensitization with weekly scalp DPC. V shed 5 bases and J shed 0 bases, with 24 bases lying between them. Germline V gene lookup returns CDR1 SEHNR and CDR2 FQNEAQ (reference sequence). This CDR3 has 19 amino acids.

The origin of this receptor is a woman between 50 and 59 years old with alopecia areata. Some clones in this sample may be carry-over from other donors' samples. V gene TRBV7-9 combines with J gene TRBJ2-3, with D perhaps matching TRBD1 or TRBD2 (6 bases each). The sequencing here drew on whole blood, taken in connection with sensitization to the hapten diphenylcyclopropenone (DPC). The CDR3 sequence: CASSPRLGGLEPSTDTQYF. The DNA of the CDR3 is TGTGCCAGCAGCCCCCGACTCGGGGGCCTTGAACCTAGCACAGATACGCAGTATTTT.